These 14 T cell receptor beta chains originate from one sample sequenced in a study of early T cells in non-severe SARS-CoV-2 infection (dated by TCRdb to about 2021). Library construction relied on 5' RACE. Sequencing was performed on a NextSeq 500. TCRdb reworked the public reads: Q25 trimming with fastp, MiXCR clone assembly, productive beta chains retained. Records with the same CDR3 protein are collapsed into one entry carrying the most frequent genes and DNA. Within this sample are about 110,000 distinct CDR3 sequences, with 12% of them counted one time only. The ten biggest clones cover less than 3.5% of the sample. Sequencing used whole blood. The receptors derive from an adult who was a healthcare worker with PCR-confirmed SARS-CoV-2 infection or an uninfected control (not recorded which).

This clonotype has a count of ten or more. The chain has TRBV7-2 and TRBJ1-3, with 8 bases identical to TRBD1. The CDR3 totals 16 residues. The trim removed 1 base at V and 3 bases at J, leaving 5 bases unmatched. In germline, CDR1 is SGHTA, CDR2 FQGNSA. The CDR3 nucleotides are TGTGCCAGCAGCTTAGGAAGACAGGGGTTTGGAAACACCATATATTTT. Translating it yields CASSLGRQGFGNTIYF.

This clonotype was found many times. The chain joins TRBV5-5 to TRBJ1-1; possibly TRBD1 for D (6 bases). The germline CDR1 and CDR2 sequences are SGHKS and YYEKEE (reference sequence). The V and J ends lost 5 bases and 2 bases respectively, with 13 bases between them. This CDR3 has 14 amino acids. CDR3 coding DNA: TGTGCCAGCAGTTCCCGGGACACCAACACTGAAGCTTTCTTT. It is translated as CASSSRDTNTEAFF. The whole variable domain, remainder taken from reference TRBV5-5 and TRBJ1-1, is DAGVTQSPTHLIKTRGQQVTLRCSPISGHKSVSWYQQVLGQGPQFIFQYYEKEERGRGNFPDRFSARQFPNYSSELNVNALLLGDSALYLCASSSRDTNTEAFFGQGTRLTVV.

This clonotype has only a few counts. The chain combines TRBV7-8 with TRBJ1-3, with D hard to call. Trimming took 0 bases from V and 3 from J, leaving 9 bases between them. The V gene's germline CDR1 is SGHVS and CDR2 FQNEAQ. This CDR3 is built from 15 residues. Here the CDR3 reads CASSLATPGGNTIYF. CDR3 in DNA: TGTGCCAGCAGCTTAGCGACTCCAGGTGGAAACACCATATATTTT.

The V gene is TRBV24-1, the J gene TRBJ1-2; no reliable D call. Germline V CDR1 and CDR2: KGHDR, SFDVKD. CDR3 length equals 15 residues. V lost 4 bases and J 4 bases, leaving 15 bases between the germline ends. The CDR3, as DNA: TGTGCCACCAGTGACCCCAACGGGCAGTCCTATGGCTACACCTTC. The encoded protein is CATSDPNGQSYGYTF.

In its sample, this clonotype was seen a few times. The chain combines TRBV3-1 with TRBJ1-4, with a tentative D call TRBD1 (5 bases). Between the trimmed V and J ends, which lost 1 base and 3 bases, there was a span of 9 bases. Germline CDR1 is LGHDT and CDR2 is YNNKEL (reference sequence). The CDR3 spans 15 residues. This CDR3 is CASSQGQGPNEKLFF. The CDR3 DNA reads as TGTGCCAGCAGCCAAGGGCAGGGACCTAATGAAAAACTGTTTTTT.

The rearrangement links TRBV6-5 to TRBJ2-5; no definite D call. Germline V gene sequence: CDR1 MNHEY, CDR2 SVGAGI. Between the trimmed V and J ends, which lost 7 bases and 4 bases, there was a span of 19 bases. The CDR3 covers 15 residues. CDR3 protein: CASISLSGSGETQYF. The DNA for the CDR3 is TGTGCCAGCATCTCCCTTAGTGGCTCGGGAGAGACCCAGTACTTC.

This clonotype appeared a few times. V usage is TRBV12-3 or TRBV12-4 and J usage is TRBJ2-2; D possibly corresponds to TRBD2 (6 bases). V lost 3 bases and J 1 base, leaving 9 bases between the germline ends. The CDR3 covers 15 residues. CDR3: CASSFRAGNTGELFF. CDR3 sequence (DNA): TGTGCCAGCAGTTTCAGAGCGGGGAACACCGGGGAGCTGTTTTTT.

The chain uses TRBV6-1 and TRBJ2-5; D gene unclear. V shed 5 bases and J shed 2 bases, with 12 bases lying between them. From germline, CDR1 is MNHNS and CDR2 SASEGT. The CDR3 is 14 residues long. The CDR3 here is CASSRPGRQETQYF. CDR3 DNA: TGTGCCAGCAGTCGACCAGGCCGACAAGAGACCCAGTACTTC.

The chain uses TRBV7-9 and TRBJ2-7; the match to TRBD1 covers 9 bases. CDR3 length: 13 amino acids. V shed 8 bases, J shed 2 bases, and the junction held 4 bases outside the gene matches. Per the germline V gene, CDR1 is SEHNR and CDR2 is FQNEAQ (reference sequence). DNA for the CDR3: TGTGCCAGCGGGGGACAGGGAACCTACGAGCAGTACTTC. This codes for CASGGQGTYEQYF.

In this sample, this clonotype turned up a few times. The chain has TRBV11-2 and TRBJ2-3, with 11 bases fitting TRBD2. The CDR3 runs to 17 residues. Germline loops: CDR1 SGHAT, CDR2 FQNNGV. With 3 bases clipped from V and 4 bases from J, the junction kept 9 bases outside the gene matches. The CDR3 DNA follows: TGTGCCAGCAGCTTCGGGACTAGCGGCCTTCACGCAGATACGCAGTATTTT. This codes for CASSFGTSGLHADTQYF.

Many counts were recorded for this clonotype. J is TRBJ2-2 and V is TRBV2; 7 bases match TRBD2. V lost 2 bases and J lost 7; bases outside the gene matches: 13. The CDR3 has 17 amino acids. Germline assignment: CDR1 SNHLY and CDR2 FYNNEI. CDR3 sequence (DNA): TGTGCCAGCAGTGAACCCCGGTTAGCGGGTGCCAGCGGGGAGCTGTTTTTT. Encoded protein: CASSEPRLAGASGELFF.

This clonotype was recorded many times. The chain links TRBV6-5 to TRBJ2-1; TRBD2 aligns across 12 bases. The CDR3 totals 16 residues. V was pared by 5 bases and J by 12 bases, with 14 bases of the junction left unmatched. CDR1 and CDR2 from the germline V gene are MNHEY and SVGAGI. CDR3 nucleotide sequence: TGTGCCAGCAGTCGCCTCCCGGGACTAGCGGGTGGGGGGCAGTTCTTC. It codes for CASSRLPGLAGGGQFF.

This clonotype was recorded many times. V gene TRBV5-1 combines with J gene TRBJ1-3; no clear D gene. There are 14 residues in the CDR3. V lost 3 bases, J lost 0 bases, and 7 bases lay in between. Germline V lookup: CDR1 SGHRS, CDR2 YFSETQ. The DNA for the CDR3 is TGCGCCAGCAGCTATGACTCCTCTGGAAACACCATATATTTT. This sequence encodes CASSYDSSGNTIYF. Combining the CDR3 with reference TRBV5-1 and TRBJ1-3 gives the whole variable domain KAGVTQTPRYLIKTRGQQVTLSCSPISGHRSVSWYQQTPGQGLQFLFEYFSETQRNKGNFPGRFSGRQFSNSRSEMNVSTLELGDSALYLCASSYDSSGNTIYFGEGSWLTVV.

This clonotype has a handful of counts. The chain carries TRBV11-3 and TRBJ1-6; TRBD1 is a possible D gene (5 bases). The CDR3 is 15 residues long. Trimming removed 0 bases from V and 9 bases from J, with 12 bases in between. Germline values: CDR1 SGHNT, CDR2 YENEEA. CDR3 loop: CASSLDPGKGSPLHF. As DNA, the CDR3 is TGTGCCAGCAGCTTAGACCCAGGGAAAGGTTCACCCCTCCACTTT.